This TCR beta chain was captured by sequencing in a study of OX40 agonist ivuxolimab in advanced cancers. V lost 5 bases to trimming and J lost 7 bases, with 15 bases between them. The V gene's germline CDR1 is MNHEY and CDR2 SMNVEV (reference sequence). This CDR3 region has 13 residues. Sequencing used immunoSEQ multiplex PCR; TCRdb keeps in-frame clones, though not all of them. The repertoire consists of roughly 20,000 clones, with about 84% occurring once and the leading ten covering around two fifths. Anyone with autoimmune disease history or systemic immunosuppression was excluded. Study-level points and caveats: At 0.1 to 3.0 mg/kg, CD4+ and CD8+ blood T cells expanded clonally by week 6. Also showing low normalized T-cell clonal expansion were some of the nonresponders. The specificity for antigen of the expanded peripheral T cells was not determined.

In this sample, this clone turned up a few times. Its specificity is unknown. The TCR sequence derives from an adult with an advanced solid tumor such as melanoma, head and neck, liver or kidney cancer. Source: CD4+ or CD8+ T cells sorted from blood, taken in a trial of the OX40 agonist ivuxolimab. The chain carries TRBV27 and TRBJ2-7, with D perhaps matching TRBD1 or TRBD2 (5 bases each). The CDR3 region is CASSGTDVREQYF. CDR3 DNA sequence: TGTGCCAGCAGTGGGACGGACGTGAGGGAGCAGTACTTC.